The source of this T cell receptor (beta chain) is a study of tumor and adjacent non-tumor tissue in lung cancer. There are 14 residues in the CDR3. Germline V lookup: CDR1 SGHAT, CDR2 FQNNGV. Remarks on this clonotype: The junction departs from the called germline gene at one end, perhaps through a read error.

RNA was extracted from bulk tissue without any cell sorting. Three rounds of nested PCR, following a modified ARM-PCR protocol, produced the TCRbeta library. TCRdb itself ran the multiplex PCR reads through MiXCR, one entry per CDR3 protein. The data show some 74,000 distinct CDR3 sequences, 55% to 80% seen once. The J gene is TRBJ2-4, the V gene TRBV11-2; D call uncertain. Sample: lung tumor tissue. The sequence came from a woman between 40 and 55 years old with non-small cell lung cancer. Written as DNA, the CDR3 is TGCGCCAGCAACTTAGAAGGGCCCAAAAACATTCTGTACTTC. Translated, it gives CASNLEGPKNILYF. Filled out from reference TRBV11-2 and TRBJ2-4, the complete variable domain reads EAGVAQSPRYKIIEKRQSVAFWCNPISGHATLYWYQQILGQGPKLLIQFQNNGVVDDSQLPKDRFSAERLKGVDSTLKIQPAKLEDSAVYLCASNLEGPKNILYFGAGTRLSVL.